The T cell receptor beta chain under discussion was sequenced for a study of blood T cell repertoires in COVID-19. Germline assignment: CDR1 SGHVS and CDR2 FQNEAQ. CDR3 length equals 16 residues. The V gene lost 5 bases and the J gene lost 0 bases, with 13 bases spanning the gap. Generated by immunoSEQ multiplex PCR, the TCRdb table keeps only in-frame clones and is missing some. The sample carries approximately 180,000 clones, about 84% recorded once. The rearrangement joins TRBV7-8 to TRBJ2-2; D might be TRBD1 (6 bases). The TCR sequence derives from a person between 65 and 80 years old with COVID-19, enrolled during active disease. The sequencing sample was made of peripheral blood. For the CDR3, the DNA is TGTGCCAGCAGCGGGAGACAGGCCGCGAACACCGGGGAGCTGTTTTTT. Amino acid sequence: CASSGRQAANTGELFF.